This T cell receptor beta chain is from a study of blood T cell repertoires in COVID-19. About the study: The United States, Italy and Spain provided the acute and convalescent COVID-19 samples.

Germline CDR1 LGHDT, CDR2 YNNKEL (reference sequence). This CDR3 has 13 residues. V was clipped by 4 bases and J by 4 bases, with 10 bases between them. The protocol was immunoSEQ multiplex PCR, while the TCRdb copy is restricted to in-frame clones and leaves out a portion. The sample contains roughly 400,000 clones, 88% of which appear only once. This sequence was found in a woman between 18 and 30 years old who had been exposed to COVID-19. The chain carries TRBV3-1 (or the pseudogene TRBV3-2) and TRBJ2-5; TRBD1 might be the D (6 bases). The specimen was PBMCs or T cells enriched from blood (not recorded which). CDR3: CASSPGGGETQYF. CDR3 coding DNA: TGTGCCAGCAGCCCTGGGGGCGGAGAGACCCAGTACTTC.